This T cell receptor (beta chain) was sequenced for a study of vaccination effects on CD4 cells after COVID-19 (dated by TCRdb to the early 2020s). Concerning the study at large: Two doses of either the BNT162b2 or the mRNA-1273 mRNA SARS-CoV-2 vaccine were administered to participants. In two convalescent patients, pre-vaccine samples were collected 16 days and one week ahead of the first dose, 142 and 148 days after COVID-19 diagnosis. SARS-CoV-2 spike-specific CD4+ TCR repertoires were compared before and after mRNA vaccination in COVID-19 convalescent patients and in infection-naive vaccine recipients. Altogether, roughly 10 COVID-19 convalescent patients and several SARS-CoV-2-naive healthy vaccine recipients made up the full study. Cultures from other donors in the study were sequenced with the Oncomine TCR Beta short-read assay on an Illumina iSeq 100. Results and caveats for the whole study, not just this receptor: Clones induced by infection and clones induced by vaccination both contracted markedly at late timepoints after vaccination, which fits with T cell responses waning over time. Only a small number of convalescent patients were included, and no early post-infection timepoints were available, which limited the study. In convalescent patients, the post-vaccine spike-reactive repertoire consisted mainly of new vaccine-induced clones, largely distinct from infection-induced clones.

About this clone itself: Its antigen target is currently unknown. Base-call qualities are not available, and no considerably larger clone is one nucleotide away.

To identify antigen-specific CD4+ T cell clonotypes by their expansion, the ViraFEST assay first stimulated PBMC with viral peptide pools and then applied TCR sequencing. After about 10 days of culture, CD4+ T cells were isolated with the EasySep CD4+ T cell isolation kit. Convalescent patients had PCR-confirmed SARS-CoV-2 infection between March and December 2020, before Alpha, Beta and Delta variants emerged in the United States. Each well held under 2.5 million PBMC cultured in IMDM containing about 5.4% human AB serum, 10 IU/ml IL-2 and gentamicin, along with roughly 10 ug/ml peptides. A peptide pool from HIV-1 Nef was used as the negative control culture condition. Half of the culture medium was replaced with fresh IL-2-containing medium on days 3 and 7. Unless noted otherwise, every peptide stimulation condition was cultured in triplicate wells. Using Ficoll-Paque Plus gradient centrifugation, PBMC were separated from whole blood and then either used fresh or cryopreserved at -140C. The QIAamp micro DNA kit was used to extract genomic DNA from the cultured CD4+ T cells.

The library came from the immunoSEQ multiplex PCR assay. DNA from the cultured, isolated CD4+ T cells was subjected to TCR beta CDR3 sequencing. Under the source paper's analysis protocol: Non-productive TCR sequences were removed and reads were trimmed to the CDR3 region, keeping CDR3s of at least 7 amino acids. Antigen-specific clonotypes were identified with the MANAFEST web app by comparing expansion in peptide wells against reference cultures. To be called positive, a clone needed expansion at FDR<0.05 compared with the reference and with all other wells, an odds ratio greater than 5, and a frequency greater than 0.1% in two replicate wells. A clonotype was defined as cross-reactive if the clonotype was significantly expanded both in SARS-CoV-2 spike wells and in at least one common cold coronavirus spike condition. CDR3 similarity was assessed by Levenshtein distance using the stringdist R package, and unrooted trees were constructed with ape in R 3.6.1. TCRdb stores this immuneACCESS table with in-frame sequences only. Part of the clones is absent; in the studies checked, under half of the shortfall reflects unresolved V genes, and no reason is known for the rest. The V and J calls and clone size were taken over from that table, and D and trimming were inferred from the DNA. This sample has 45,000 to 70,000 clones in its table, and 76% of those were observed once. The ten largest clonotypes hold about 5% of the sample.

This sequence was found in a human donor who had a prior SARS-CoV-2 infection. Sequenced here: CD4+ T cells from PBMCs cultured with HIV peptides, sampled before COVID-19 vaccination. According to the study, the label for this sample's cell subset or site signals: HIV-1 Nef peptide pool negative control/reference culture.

The CDR3 region: CASSFAGTEAFF. Read as DNA, the sequence is TGTGCCAGCAGCTTTGCGGGGACTGAAGCTTTCTTT. The sequence is built from TRBV12-3 or TRBV12-4 and TRBJ1-1, with no D gene named confidently. Trimming at the junction amounts to 6 bases on V and 5 bases on J, and the germline ends lie 10 bases apart. The CDR3 runs 12 residues from the cysteine to the phenylalanine. The DNA shown is the 36-base CDR3, in frame from base 1.